The present T cell receptor (beta chain) was sequenced within a study of liver allograft versus peripheral blood T cells. Study background: Comparing T cell receptor repertoires in transplanted livers with those in recipients' peripheral blood was part of the design.

This clonotype occurred a few times. Its target is not known. Each CDR3 protein gets one entry after TCRdb re-called the reads with MiXCR. The sample yields about 7,000 distinct CDR3 sequences, approximately 16% seen once. V dropped 6 bases and J dropped 2 bases, with 5 bases sitting between them. CDR1 and CDR2 (germline): SEHNR, FQNEAQ (reference sequence). The CDR3 runs 13 residues. General study findings and limits: Liver allografts reportedly held T cell receptor repertoires unlike those in peripheral blood.

This clonotype was obtained from a human patient who had a liver transplant. Some T cells may be the graft donor's. The chain joins TRBV7-9 to TRBJ2-6; no clear D. The CDR3 sequence: CASSFPGANVLTF. In DNA, the CDR3 is TGTGCCAGCAGTTTTCCTGGGGCCAACGTCCTGACTTTC.